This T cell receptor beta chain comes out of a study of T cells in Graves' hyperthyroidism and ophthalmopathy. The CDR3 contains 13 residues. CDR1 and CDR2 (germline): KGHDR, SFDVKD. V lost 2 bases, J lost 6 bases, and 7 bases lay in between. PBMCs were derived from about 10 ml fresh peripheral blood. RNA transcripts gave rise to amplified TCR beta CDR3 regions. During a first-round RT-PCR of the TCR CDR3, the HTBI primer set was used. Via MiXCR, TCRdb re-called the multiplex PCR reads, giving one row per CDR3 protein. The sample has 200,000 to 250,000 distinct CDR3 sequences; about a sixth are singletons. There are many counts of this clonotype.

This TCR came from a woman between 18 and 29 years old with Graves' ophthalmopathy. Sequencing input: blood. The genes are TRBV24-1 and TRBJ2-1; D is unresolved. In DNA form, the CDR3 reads TGTGCCACCAGTGATTCCAGCTCCAATGAGCAGTTCTTC. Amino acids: CATSDSSSNEQFF.